This T cell receptor beta chain is from a study of OX40 agonist ivuxolimab in advanced cancers. In terms of the full investigation: Ivuxolimab, which targeted the costimulatory receptor OX40 (CD134), was an agonistic, fully human IgG2 monoclonal antibody. In the dose-escalation cohort, 82.7% of patients were male, and the mean age was about 55 years, with a range of 23 to 79. Among the roughly 50 dose-escalation patients, around 19 had hepatocellular carcinoma, roughly 15 melanoma, 9 renal cell carcinoma and 9 head and neck cancer. Three dose-escalation patients achieved partial responses, one with hepatocellular carcinoma and two with cutaneous melanoma. The paper reports the monotherapy dose-escalation portion (N ≈ 50 patients) of the phase I ivuxolimab trial. Intravenous ivuxolimab was administered to patients every 2 weeks at six dose levels: 0.01, 0.1, 0.3, 1.5, 3 and 10 mg/kg. The point of sequencing TCRbeta in the periphery was to test whether ivuxolimab changed TCR sequence diversity and drove clonal T-cell expansion. Patients were allowed to have had prior anti-PD-1, anti-PD-L1 or anti-CTLA-4 therapy, and around 43% of the dose-escalation patients had been treated with checkpoint inhibitors.

This clone was detected only a few times. There is no known antigen for this receptor. Base qualities are not at hand, and no much larger clone is one base apart. This same CDR3 is encoded by further DNA sequences in the sample. Genomic DNA was isolated from the sorted cells so that the TCRbeta CDR3 region could be sequenced. The immunoSEQ Assay was used for sequencing of TCRbeta CDR3 regions. TCRdb took over this immuneACCESS table, retaining in-frame rearrangements with V and J assigned. Such tables are incomplete; in checked studies, under half of the missing clones stem from an unresolved V gene, and the remainder is unexplained. The sample contains fewer than 90,000 clones, approximately 80% of them found a single time. Clones ranked in the top ten supply 0.8% to 1.1% of the sample. Patients with a history of autoimmune disease or receiving systemic immunosuppression were excluded from the trial. Peripheral blood for TCR sequencing was collected from all dose cohorts at baseline, on cycle 4 day 1, and on cycle 7 day 1. Samples came from an open-label, multicenter, first-in-human phase I dose-escalation trial of ivuxolimab. The trial enrolled adults with locally advanced or metastatic head and neck squamous cell, hepatocellular, melanoma or renal cell carcinoma. CD4+ and CD8+ T cells were sorted separately from peripheral blood before TCR sequencing.

Broad study findings and their caveats: Antigen specificity was not determined for the clonally expanded peripheral T cells. On average, CD8+ T cells showed more expanded clones than CD4+ T cells after ivuxolimab. At doses of 0.1 to 3.0 mg/kg, clonal expansion of both CD4+ and CD8+ T cells in blood was seen between baseline and week 6. In partial responders in the 0.1-3.0 mg/kg groups, normalized peripheral clonal expansion was found to be among the lowest, especially among CD8+ T cells. Low levels of normalized T-cell clonal expansion were also seen in some patients who did not respond.

The material sequenced was CD4+ or CD8+ T cells sorted from blood, taken in a trial of the OX40 agonist ivuxolimab. The receptor was isolated from an adult with an advanced solid tumor such as melanoma, head and neck, liver or kidney cancer.

The DNA sequence follows: TGTGCCAGCAGCTTAGATAACAGAAGCAATGGCTACACCTTC. Translated, this is CASSLDNRSNGYTF. The chain is made from TRBV11-2 and TRBJ1-2; the D gene cannot be resolved reliably. The trim is 0 bases for V and 6 bases for J, with a gap of 11 bases between the germline ends. The CDR3 sequence holds 14 residues, the cysteine and phenylalanine included. This entry keeps only the CDR3 DNA: 42 bases, framed from base 1. CDR1 is given as SGHAT and CDR2 as FQNNGV, both from the germline V gene.